The T cell receptor (beta chain) described here comes from a study of blood T cell repertoires in COVID-19. Germline V CDR1 and CDR2: SGHTA, FQGNSA. The CDR3 is made up of 14 amino acids. The V gene end was trimmed by 3 bases and the J gene end by 4 bases; junction bases not matched to a gene: 4. Clones were sequenced by immunoSEQ multiplex PCR, and TCRdb holds only the in-frame ones, with some missing. Of roughly 80,000 clones detected, over 75% appear once; the ten largest clones hold around 6.1%. Specimen: peripheral blood. The sequence derives from a man over 45 with active COVID-19. The V gene is TRBV7-2, the J gene TRBJ1-1; 8 bases align to TRBD1. The CDR3 DNA reads TGTGCCAGCAGCTTTAACAGGGGGGGCACTGAAGCTTTCTTT. Its translation: CASSFNRGGTEAFF.